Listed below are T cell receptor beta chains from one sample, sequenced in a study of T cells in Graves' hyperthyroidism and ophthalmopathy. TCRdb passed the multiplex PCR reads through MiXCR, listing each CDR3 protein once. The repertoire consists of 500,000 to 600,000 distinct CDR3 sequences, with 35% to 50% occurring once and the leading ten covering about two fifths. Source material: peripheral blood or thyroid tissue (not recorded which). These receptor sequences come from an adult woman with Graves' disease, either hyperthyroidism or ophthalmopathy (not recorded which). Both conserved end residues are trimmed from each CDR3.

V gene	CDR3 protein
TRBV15	ATSRVRRETQY
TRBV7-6	ASSLATGGADSQH
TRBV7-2	ASSKRGNEKLF
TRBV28	ASRDGRRWLF
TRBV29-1	SVDEGRGYGYT
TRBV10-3	ASSYSLAGAPETQY
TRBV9	ASSASQHNSPLH
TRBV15	ATSSSSETQY
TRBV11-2	ASGWGLADYEQY
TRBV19	ASSPQTGGTGIRNQPQH
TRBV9	ASSGGMGSEQY
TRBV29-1	SVDGGAYEQY
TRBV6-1	ASVRGANVLT
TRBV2	ASSGTSGRLRNEQF
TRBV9	ASSVGDHSYEQY
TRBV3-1	ASSQVVTNYEQY
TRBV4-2	ASSQGGGPYEQY
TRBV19	ASSEQGNYGYT
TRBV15	ATSAGPGLAGDYEQY
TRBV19	ASSIAGNNSPLH
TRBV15	ATSRDGGGYGYT
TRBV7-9	ASSCPLARASYEQY
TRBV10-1	ASSGSQNTEAF
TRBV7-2	ASFSTPGPKMETQY
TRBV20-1	SARISEGSNQPQH
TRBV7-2	ASSLSWTNSYEQY
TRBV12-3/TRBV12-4	ASSGQRGGELF
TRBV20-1	SARSSYEQY
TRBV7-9	ASSIPGASGADTQY
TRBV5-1	ASSFLTEPEKEQY
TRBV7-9	ASSQTATTNEKLF
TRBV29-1	SVESIYEQY
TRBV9	ASSGHRGDPGGGEQY
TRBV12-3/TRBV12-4	ASSFGSRTNEQY
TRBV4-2	ASSQADRGNYGYT
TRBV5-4	ASSSSTGIHYGYT
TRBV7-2	ASSDDQTQY
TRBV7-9	ASSLEDRRVF
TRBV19	ASSRGQGFNEQF
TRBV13	ASSVFSGELF
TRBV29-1	SVDGGRAGEQY
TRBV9	ASTGRTGELF
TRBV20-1	SALRDNLYEQY
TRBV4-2	ASEPRQGFSSNYGYT
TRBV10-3	AISESWGAGQPQY
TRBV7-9	ASRRSGRAGELF
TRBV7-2	ASSRDRGNSYT
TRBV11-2	ASSPGLGSSGANVLT
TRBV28	ASSLFAGQGGYT
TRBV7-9	ASSLPRAGYT
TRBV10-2	ASSDSSNYGYT
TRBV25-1	ASTHTPTSAEKLF